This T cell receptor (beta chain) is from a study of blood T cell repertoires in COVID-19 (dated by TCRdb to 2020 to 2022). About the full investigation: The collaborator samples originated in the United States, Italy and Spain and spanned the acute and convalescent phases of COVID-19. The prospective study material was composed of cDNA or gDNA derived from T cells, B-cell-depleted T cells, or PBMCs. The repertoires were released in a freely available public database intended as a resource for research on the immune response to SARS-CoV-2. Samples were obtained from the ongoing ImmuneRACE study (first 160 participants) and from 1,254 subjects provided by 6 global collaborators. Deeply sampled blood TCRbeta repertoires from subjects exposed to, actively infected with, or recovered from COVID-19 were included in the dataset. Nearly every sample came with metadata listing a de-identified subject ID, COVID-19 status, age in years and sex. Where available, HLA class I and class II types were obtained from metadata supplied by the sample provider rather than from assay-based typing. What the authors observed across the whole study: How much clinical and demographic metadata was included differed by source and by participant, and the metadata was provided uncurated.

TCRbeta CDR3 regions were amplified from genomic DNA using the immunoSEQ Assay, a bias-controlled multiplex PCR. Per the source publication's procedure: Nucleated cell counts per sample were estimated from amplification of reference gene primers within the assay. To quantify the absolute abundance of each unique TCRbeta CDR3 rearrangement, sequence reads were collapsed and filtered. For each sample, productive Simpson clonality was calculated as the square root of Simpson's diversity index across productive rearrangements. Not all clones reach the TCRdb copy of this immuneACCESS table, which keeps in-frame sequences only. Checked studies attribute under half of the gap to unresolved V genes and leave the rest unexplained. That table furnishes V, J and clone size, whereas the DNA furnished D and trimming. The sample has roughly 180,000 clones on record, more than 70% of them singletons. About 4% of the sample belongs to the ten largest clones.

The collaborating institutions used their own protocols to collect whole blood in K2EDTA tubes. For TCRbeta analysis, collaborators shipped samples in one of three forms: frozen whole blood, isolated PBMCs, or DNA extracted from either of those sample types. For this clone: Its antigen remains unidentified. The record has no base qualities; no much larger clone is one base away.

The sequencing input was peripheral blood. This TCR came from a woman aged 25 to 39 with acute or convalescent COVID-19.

The base sequence is TGTGCCAGCAGCTTAGTCCCCCAGGGCGAGAATGAGCAGTTCTTC. Its protein is CASSLVPQGENEQFF. This chain is built from TRBV7-2 and TRBJ2-1; the D segment could be TRBD1, given 5 matching bases. As encoded in the germline V gene, CDR1 is SGHTA while CDR2 is FQGNSA. The CDR3 measures 15 amino acids from cysteine to phenylalanine. Left in the record is the CDR3 DNA by itself, 45 bases read in frame from the first base. Trimming takes 1 base from V and 7 bases from J, and the germline ends sit 14 bases apart.